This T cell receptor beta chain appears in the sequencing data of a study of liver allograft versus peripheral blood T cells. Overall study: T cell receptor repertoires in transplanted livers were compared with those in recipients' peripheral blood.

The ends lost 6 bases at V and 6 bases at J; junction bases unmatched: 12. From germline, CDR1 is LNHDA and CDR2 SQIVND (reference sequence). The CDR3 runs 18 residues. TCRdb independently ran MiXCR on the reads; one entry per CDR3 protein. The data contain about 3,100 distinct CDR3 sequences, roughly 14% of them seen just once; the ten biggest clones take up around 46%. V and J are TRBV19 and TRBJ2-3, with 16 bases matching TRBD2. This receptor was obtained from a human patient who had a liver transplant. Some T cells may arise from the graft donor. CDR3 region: CASSIGAGLAGGLDTQYF. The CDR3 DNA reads TGTGCCAGTAGCATCGGAGCGGGACTAGCGGGAGGGCTTGATACGCAGTATTTT.